Each of the 26 T cell receptor beta chains below was sequenced from the same sample in a study of blood T cell repertoires in COVID-19. TCRdb's copy holds only in-frame clones and misses some; the assay was immunoSEQ multiplex PCR. Here the sample spans about 300,000 clones, around 88% being singletons. Sequenced material: peripheral blood. All receptors derive from a woman aged 30 to 39 who had recovered from COVID-19.

V and J are TRBV7-2 and TRBJ1-6, with a weak D call TRBD1 (6 bases). The germline V gene has CDR1 SGHTA and CDR2 FQGNSA. Trimming pared 5 bases from V and 6 bases from J, leaving 11 bases between. CDR3 length: 14 residues. The CDR3 protein is CASSPGQLNSPLHF. CDR3 DNA sequence: TGTGCCAGCAGCCCAGGACAGCTTAATTCACCCCTCCACTTT. Full variable domain (outside the CDR3, taken from reference TRBV7-2 and TRBJ1-6): GAGVSQSPSNKVTEKGKDVELRCDPISGHTALYWYRQSLGQGLEFLIYFQGNSAPDKSGLPSDRFSAERTGGSVSTLTIQRTQQEDSAVYLCASSPGQLNSPLHFGNGTRLTVT.

The V call is TRBV5-6, the J call TRBJ2-1; D not certain. CDR1 is SGHDT and CDR2 is YYEEEE in the germline V gene. Trimming shortened V by 0 bases and J by 7 bases, and 8 bases separated the two germline ends. The CDR3 contains 13 residues. DNA of the CDR3: TGTGCCAGCAGCTTGGATCCAGGAAATGAGCAGTTCTTC. Protein sequence: CASSLDPGNEQFF.

V is TRBV19 and J is TRBJ2-7; 10 bases are a match to TRBD1. The CDR3 covers 17 residues. The trim removed 3 bases at V and 2 bases at J, leaving 10 bases unmatched. Germline V CDR1 and CDR2: LNHDA, SQIVND (reference sequence). DNA of the CDR3: TGTGCCAGTAGTATCCTCGGGAGACAGGGGGCTCCCTACGAGCAGTACTTC. It codes for CASSILGRQGAPYEQYF.

The rearrangement joins TRBV7-7 to TRBJ2-7; 7 bases are shared with TRBD2. The germline CDR1 and CDR2 sequences are SSHAT and FNYEAQ (reference sequence). V lost 4 bases and J lost 6; bases outside the gene matches: 9. The CDR3 is 14 amino acids. CDR3 in DNA: TGTGCCAGCAGCTCCTCTGGACTAGAAGGCGAGCAGTACTTC. Amino acids: CASSSSGLEGEQYF.

V usage is TRBV6-2 or TRBV6-3 and J usage is TRBJ2-7, with 7 bases identical to TRBD2. Trimming cost V 7 bases and J 3 bases; bases outside gene matches: 9. Germline CDR1 is MNHEY and CDR2 is SVGEGT. This CDR3 comprises 14 residues. CDR3 amino acids: CASTPLGGNYEQYF. The CDR3 nucleotides read TGTGCCAGCACCCCCCTGGGGGGGAACTACGAGCAGTACTTC.

The J gene is TRBJ2-1, the V gene TRBV5-1, with 7 bases aligning to TRBD2. Germline CDR1 reads SGHRS; CDR2 reads YFSETQ. The CDR3 spans 15 residues. Trimming cost V 1 base and J 7 bases; bases outside gene matches: 8. In DNA form, the CDR3 reads TGCGCCAGCAGCTTGCTGACAGCGGGGTCAAATGAGCAGTTCTTC. Translation: CASSLLTAGSNEQFF.

The V gene is TRBV28, the J gene TRBJ1-6; D unclear. V lost 5 bases to trimming and J lost 10 bases, with 12 bases between them. This CDR3 contains 13 residues. Germline V gene lookup returns CDR1 MDHEN and CDR2 SYDVKM. As DNA, the CDR3 is TGTGCCAGCAGTCCCCTAGGTACCTCACCCCTCCACTTT. Its protein product is CASSPLGTSPLHF.

V gene TRBV9 combines with J gene TRBJ1-1; no reliable D call. The V gene's germline CDR1 is SGDLS and CDR2 YYNGEE. Deletions cut 4 bases from V and 8 bases from J, with 15 bases between. This CDR3 spans 13 amino acids. Written as DNA, the CDR3 is TGTGCCAGCAGCAAAAACCCCCTGGCCGAAGCTTTCTTT. Its protein product is CASSKNPLAEAFF.

This chain joins TRBV7-2 and TRBJ1-2; D perhaps matches TRBD1 (6 bases). Germline CDR1 and CDR2: SGHTA and FQGNSA. The V end lost 1 base, the J end lost 8 bases, and 14 bases lay between the germline ends. The CDR3 loop spans 14 amino acids. CDR3 loop: CASSLDRARRGYTF. The CDR3 DNA reads as TGTGCCAGCAGCTTAGACAGGGCGCGCAGAGGCTACACCTTC.

V gene TRBV3-1 (or the pseudogene TRBV3-2) combines with J gene TRBJ1-5; 12 nucleotides agree with TRBD1. Trimming cost V 3 bases and J 4 bases; bases outside gene matches: 4. CDR1 LGHDT and CDR2 YNNKEL come from the germline V gene (reference sequence). The CDR3 runs to 16 residues. This CDR3 is CASSQGTGGRNQPQHF. The CDR3 nucleotides read TGTGCCAGCAGCCAGGGGACAGGGGGCCGAAATCAGCCCCAGCATTTT.

This clone was seen a single time. The chain recombines TRBV15 with TRBJ1-4, with 10 bases that match TRBD1. The CDR3 length is 16 residues. J lost 6 bases, V lost 1 base, and 5 bases had no gene match. The V gene's germline CDR1 is LNHNV and CDR2 YYDKDF (reference sequence). In DNA form, the CDR3 reads TGTGCCACCAGCAGAGGACAGGGGGCAGGTTATGAAAAACTGTTTTTT. This translates into CATSRGQGAGYEKLFF.

J is TRBJ2-1 and V is TRBV19; D is possibly TRBD1 (5 bases). CDR1 and CDR2 (germline): LNHDA, SQIVND (reference sequence). V shed 3 bases and J shed 10 bases, with 13 bases lying between them. CDR3 length equals 13 residues. The CDR3 region has the DNA TGTGCCAGTAGTATTCACAGGTACGGGGAGCAGTTCTTC. It is translated as CASSIHRYGEQFF.

The J gene is TRBJ1-3, the V gene TRBV10-3; D unclear. The CDR3 contains 15 residues. Germline V CDR1 and CDR2: ENHRY, SYGVKD. V dropped 0 bases and J dropped 7 bases, with 13 bases sitting between them. For the CDR3, the DNA is TGTGCCATCAGTGAGTCGTACGGAAGGAGCAACACCATATATTTT. Encoded protein: CAISESYGRSNTIYF.

In DNA form, the CDR3 reads TGTGCCAGCAGCTTCCGGGAAAATCCAGCCACCTACACCTTC. This sequence encodes CASSFRENPATYTF. The chain joins TRBV11-2 to TRBJ1-2, with D hard to call. Per germline, CDR1 SGHAT and CDR2 FQNNGV. V was pared by 3 bases and J by 10 bases, with 18 bases between. CDR3 length equals 14 residues.

This rearrangement joins TRBV6-6 to TRBJ1-2; D perhaps matches TRBD1 (5 bases). The CDR3 sequence is 13 residues long. Germline loops: CDR1 MNHNY, CDR2 SVGAGI (reference sequence). Trimming stripped 9 bases from V and 6 bases from J, with 17 bases between. This CDR3 is CASRTRASDGYTF. The DNA of the CDR3 is TGTGCCAGTAGGACAAGGGCCTCAGATGGCTACACCTTC.

This chain links TRBV11-2 with TRBJ2-4; a weak D match, TRBD2 (6 bases). Germline V gene lookup returns CDR1 SGHAT and CDR2 FQNNGV. CDR3 length: 17 amino acids. V lost 5 bases and J lost 0, with 17 bases in between. CDR3 residues: CASSPNLGGLAKNIQYF. In nucleotides, the CDR3 is TGTGCCAGCAGCCCAAACCTGGGGGGATTAGCCAAAAACATTCAGTACTTC.

This chain connects TRBV7-9 to TRBJ1-6; TRBD1 agrees at 8 bases. J was trimmed by 10 bases and V by 5 bases; bases with no gene match: 7. In germline, CDR1 is SEHNR, CDR2 FQNEAQ (reference sequence). This CDR3 is 14 amino acids long. CDR3 sequence (DNA): TGTGCCAGCAGCCTGACAGGGGTCGTCTCACCCCTCCACTTT. Its protein product is CASSLTGVVSPLHF.

This chain uses TRBV30 with TRBJ1-5, with D uncertain. V was cut by 2 bases and J by 7 bases, with 12 bases left in between. This CDR3 is built from 13 residues. Germline V gene sequence: CDR1 GTSNPN, CDR2 SVGIG (reference sequence). This CDR3 is CAWSLRAGQPQHF. The CDR3, as DNA: TGTGCCTGGAGTCTCCGGGCGGGCCAGCCCCAGCATTTT.

This sequence joins TRBV15 and TRBJ1-1; tentatively, D is TRBD1 (6 bases). CDR3 length: 17 amino acids. Trimming removed 3 bases at V and 3 bases at J, with 20 bases between. Per germline, CDR1 LNHNV and CDR2 YYDKDF (reference sequence). The CDR3 is CATSRDNRADLDTEAFF. The CDR3 nucleotides read TGTGCCACCAGCAGGGATAACAGGGCCGATTTGGACACTGAAGCTTTCTTT.

The V gene is TRBV7-3, the J gene TRBJ2-7; D is unclear. The V and J ends lost 2 bases and 6 bases respectively, with 11 bases between them. CDR3 length: 13 amino acids. Germline V gene sequence: CDR1 SGHTA, CDR2 FQGTGA. CDR3 in DNA: TGTGCCAGCAGCTTACAAGGCGGCAGCGAGCAGTACTTC. Protein: CASSLQGGSEQYF.

CDR3 amino acids: CASSEGTGLNEKLFF. The CDR3 nucleotides are TGTGCCAGCAGTGAAGGGACAGGGCTTAATGAAAAACTGTTTTTT. V gene TRBV6-4 combines with J gene TRBJ1-4; 9 nucleotides line up with TRBD1. There are 15 residues in the CDR3. Germline V gene lookup returns CDR1 MRHNA and CDR2 SNTAGT. The ends lost 3 bases at V and 4 bases at J; junction bases unmatched: 3.

This chain connects TRBV2 to TRBJ1-5, with unresolved D. The CDR3 spans 13 residues. V shed 3 bases and J shed 6 bases, with 9 bases lying between them. CDR1 and CDR2 from the germline V gene are SNHLY and FYNNEI. The CDR3 DNA reads as TGTGCCAGCAGTGATGCTCGGGGTCAGCCCCAGCATTTT. Its protein product is CASSDARGQPQHF. Using reference TRBV2 and TRBJ1-5 for the parts outside the CDR3, the full variable domain is EPEVTQTPSHQVTQMGQEVILRCVPISNHLYFYWYRQILGQKVEFLVSFYNNEISEKSEIFDDQFSVERPDGSNFTLKIRSTKLEDSAMYFCASSDARGQPQHFGDGTRLSIL.

The gene calls are TRBV19 and TRBJ2-5, with TRBD2 matching 9 bases. The V segment lost 6 bases and the J segment 5 bases; nucleotides outside the gene matches: 7. Germline values: CDR1 LNHDA, CDR2 SQIVND (reference sequence). This CDR3 region has 14 residues. The CDR3 loop reads CASRPASGVETQYF. CDR3 nucleotide sequence: TGTGCCAGTAGACCCGCTAGCGGGGTGGAGACCCAGTACTTC.

This rearrangement joins TRBV7-2 to TRBJ2-7, with TRBD2 matching over 10 bases. From germline, CDR1 is SGHTA and CDR2 FQGNSA. V was pared by 3 bases and J by 2 bases, with 1 base of the junction left unmatched. The CDR3 runs 14 residues. CDR3 nucleotide sequence: TGTGCCAGCAGCTTCGGACTAGCGGCCTACGAGCAGTACTTC. Encoded protein: CASSFGLAAYEQYF.

This clone has a handful of counts. V and J are TRBV19 and TRBJ1-4; D perhaps matches TRBD1 (5 bases). V gave up 9 bases and J gave up 4 bases, with 18 bases separating them. The CDR3 length is 15 residues. Germline V gene lookup returns CDR1 LNHDA and CDR2 SQIVND (reference sequence). The chain's CDR3 is CASLGPRHLNEKLFF. The DNA for the CDR3 is TGTGCCAGCCTGGGGCCCAGGCATCTTAATGAAAAACTGTTTTTT.

The chain uses TRBV7-2 and TRBJ2-7; D call uncertain. CDR1 SGHTA and CDR2 FQGNSA come from the germline V gene. Trimming stripped 1 base from V and 2 bases from J, with 15 bases between. There are 16 residues in the CDR3. The CDR3 spells CASSLVPARTTYEQYF. CDR3 coding DNA: TGTGCCAGCAGCTTAGTCCCGGCAAGAACTACCTACGAGCAGTACTTC.